The 3 T cell receptor beta chains presented below share a single source sample, sequenced in a study of blood T cells in healthy people across ages (dated by TCRdb to 2013 to 2016). Libraries were built with 5' RACE. The listed sequencing device is Illumina HiSeq 2500. A second PCR of roughly 6 to 11 cycles was performed with a sample-barcoded 5' primer and a J-beta primer mix. The public reads were reanalyzed by TCRdb: fastp trimming at Q25, MiXCR alignment, in-frame beta chains only. A single entry per CDR3 protein holds the most common genes and DNA from its merged rows. This sample gives 650,000 to 1,000,000 distinct CDR3 sequences in total; roughly 40% of them show up just once. In total, the top ten clones hold approximately 12% of the sample. Sequencing input: blood. Every receptor here comes from a man aged 18 to 30 in good health.

This clonotype showed up just a few times. J is TRBJ1-5 and V is TRBV27, with D possibly matching TRBD1 (5 bases). V was trimmed by 0 bases and J by 4 bases, leaving 7 bases between them. Germline V gene lookup returns CDR1 MNHEY and CDR2 SMNVEV (reference sequence). CDR3 length: 14 amino acids. The CDR3 is CASSLSGENQPQHF. CDR3 DNA sequence: TGTGCCAGCAGTTTATCGGGGGAGAATCAGCCCCAGCATTTT.

The rearrangement links TRBV20-1 to TRBJ2-5; D not resolved. The CDR3 is made up of 13 amino acids. Trimming took 6 bases from V and 1 from J, leaving 12 bases between them. CDR1 DFQATT and CDR2 SNEGSKA come from the germline V gene (reference sequence). Here the CDR3 reads CSAAPSVQETQYF. Here the CDR3 DNA reads TGCAGTGCCGCTCCGAGCGTCCAAGAGACCCAGTACTTC.

V gene TRBV20-1 combines with J gene TRBJ1-2; 9 positions match TRBD1. The CDR3 is made up of 15 amino acids. V dropped 3 bases and J dropped 8; count of bases not matched to a gene: 13. Germline loops: CDR1 DFQATT, CDR2 SNEGSKA (reference sequence). As DNA, the CDR3 is TGCAGTGCTAGTTCCCAGACAGGGGGTATGGGAGGCTACACCTTC. It encodes CSASSQTGGMGGYTF.